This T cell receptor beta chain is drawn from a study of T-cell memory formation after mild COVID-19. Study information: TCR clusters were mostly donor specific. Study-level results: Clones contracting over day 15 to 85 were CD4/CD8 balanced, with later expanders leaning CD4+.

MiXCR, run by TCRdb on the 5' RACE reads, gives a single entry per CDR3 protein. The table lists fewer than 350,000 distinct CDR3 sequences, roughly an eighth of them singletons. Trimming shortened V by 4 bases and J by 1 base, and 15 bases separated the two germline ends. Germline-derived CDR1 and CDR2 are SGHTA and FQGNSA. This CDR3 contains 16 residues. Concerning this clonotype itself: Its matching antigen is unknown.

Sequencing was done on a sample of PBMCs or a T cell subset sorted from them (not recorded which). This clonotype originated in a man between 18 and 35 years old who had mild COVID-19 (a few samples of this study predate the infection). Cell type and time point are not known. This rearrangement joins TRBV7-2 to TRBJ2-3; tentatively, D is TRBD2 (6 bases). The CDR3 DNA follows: TGTGCCAGCAGCTCCCTGGTGGGGGGTGGCACAGATACGCAGTATTTT. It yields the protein CASSSLVGGGTDTQYF.